Listed here are 12 T cell receptor beta chains from one sample, sequenced in a study of T cell repertoires in cytomegalovirus infection. TCRdb reprocessed the reads with MiXCR, giving one entry per CDR3 protein. The repertoire consists of 95,000 to 120,000 distinct CDR3 sequences, with around 30% occurring once and the leading ten covering around two fifths. These receptors are not linked to any known antigen. The specimen comprised CD8+ T cells from cultured PBMCs, sampled from culture after CMV antigen stimulation. Receptors were obtained from a human donor in good health (CMV status not recorded). Some clones in this sample may be carry-over from other donors' samples.

This clonotype was picked up a small number of times. This sequence joins TRBV2 and TRBJ1-2; 8 bases agree with TRBD1. Germline trimming cut 4 bases from V and 4 bases from J; bases unmatched to any gene: 5. The germline gives CDR1 SNHLY, CDR2 FYNNEI. CDR3 length equals 14 residues. Here the CDR3 reads CASSVDRAAYGYTF. DNA of the CDR3: TGTGCCAGCAGTGTGGACAGGGCCGCCTATGGCTACACCTTC.

This clonotype was picked up many times. This sequence joins TRBV5-6 and TRBJ1-2; 7 nucleotides align to TRBD1. The V segment lost 4 bases and the J segment 8 bases; nucleotides outside the gene matches: 20. The germline gives CDR1 SGHDT, CDR2 YYEEEE. The CDR3 runs to 17 residues. The CDR3 spells CASSAWNRDSFIWGYTF. The DNA of the CDR3 is TGTGCCAGCAGCGCTTGGAACCGGGACAGCTTTATCTGGGGCTACACCTTC.

The sample holds many counts of this clonotype. The CDR3 bases are TGTGCCAGCAGTTCTACTCGAAGGACAGGAACCTACGAGCAGTACTTC. Translated, it gives CASSSTRRTGTYEQYF. J is TRBJ2-7 and V is TRBV28, with 7 nucleotides matching TRBD1. With 4 bases clipped from V and 2 bases from J, the junction kept 11 bases outside the gene matches. The CDR3 spans 16 residues. Germline loops: CDR1 MDHEN, CDR2 SYDVKM.

The chain is built from TRBV7-6 and TRBJ2-2; 7 positions match TRBD1. V was pared by 4 bases and J by 0 bases, with 23 bases of the junction left unmatched. This CDR3 has 22 amino acids. Germline assignment: CDR1 SGHVS and CDR2 FNYEAQ. CDR3 region: CASSSRTIPGQNIIANTGELFF. CDR3 in DNA: TGTGCCAGCAGCTCCCGAACCATACCGGGACAGAATATTATTGCGAACACCGGGGAGCTGTTTTTT.

The V call is TRBV6-1, the J call TRBJ1-5, with D tentatively TRBD1 (5 bases). From germline, CDR1 is MNHNS and CDR2 SASEGT. This CDR3 is 18 amino acids long. V gave up 5 bases and J gave up 0 bases, with 20 bases separating them. CDR3 DNA: TGTGCCAGCAGTAAGGAGAAACGGGACGTCCGTAGCAATCAGCCCCAGCATTTT. This codes for CASSKEKRDVRSNQPQHF.

This clonotype was seen at least ten times. The CDR3, as DNA: TGTGCCAGCAGTGAAGCTTGGCAGACTGGGGCCAACGTCCTGACTTTC. It is translated as CASSEAWQTGANVLTF. The rearrangement links TRBV2 to TRBJ2-6; D gene ambiguous. The CDR3 runs 16 residues. Germline loops: CDR1 SNHLY, CDR2 FYNNEI. The germline V and J ends were trimmed by 0 bases and 2 bases, with 8 bases remaining between them.

The chain joins TRBV12-3 or TRBV12-4 to TRBJ1-2; no clear D gene. The length of the CDR3 is 13 residues. Trimming took off 5 bases at V and 4 bases at J, with 11 bases between the two ends. The CDR3 spells CASSQMQLYGYTF. The CDR3 nucleotides are TGTGCCAGCAGTCAGATGCAACTCTATGGCTACACCTTC.

The rearrangement links TRBV25-1 to TRBJ1-2; D possibly corresponds to TRBD1 (6 bases). Germline V gene data show CDR1 as MGHDK and CDR2 as SYGVNS. The length of the CDR3 is 15 residues. V dropped 3 bases and J dropped 2 bases, with 13 bases sitting between them. The CDR3 region has the DNA TGTGCCAGCAGTGAGACCGGGACACTAAACTATGGCTACACCTTC. Encoded protein: CASSETGTLNYGYTF.

This sequence joins TRBV5-1 and TRBJ1-1; D is uncertain. V was trimmed by 2 bases and J by 3 bases, leaving 14 bases between them. The CDR3 sequence is 15 residues long. Germline-derived CDR1 and CDR2 are SGHRS and YFSETQ. CDR3 coding DNA: TGCGCCAGCAGCTTTTACCCCGCCGACTACACTGAAGCTTTCTTT. It is translated as CASSFYPADYTEAFF.

In this sample, this clonotype turned up many times. V usage is TRBV7-9 and J usage is TRBJ1-5, with D unresolved. CDR1 is SEHNR and CDR2 is FQNEAQ in the germline V gene (reference sequence). With 2 bases removed from V and 3 bases from J, the gap between germline ends came to 17 bases. CDR3 length equals 17 residues. The CDR3 DNA is TGTGCCAGCAGCTTATTCCCCCTCCCGGCCAACAATCAGCCCCAGCATTTT. It encodes CASSLFPLPANNQPQHF. Full variable domain (missing parts from reference TRBV7-9 and TRBJ1-5): DTGVSQNPRHKITKRGQNVTFRCDPISEHNRLYWYRQTLGQGPEFLTYFQNEAQLEKSRLLSDRFSAERPKGSFSTLEIQRTEQGDSAMYLCASSLFPLPANNQPQHFGDGTRLSIL.

CDR3 sequence (DNA): TGTGCCAGCAGTTTAGTGGGGGGGCTAGATACGCAGTATTTT. Translation gives CASSLVGGLDTQYF. The chain employs TRBV12-3 or TRBV12-4 and TRBJ2-3, with a possible D match to TRBD2 (7 bases). The V end lost 1 base, the J end lost 5 bases, and 10 bases lay between the germline ends. The CDR3 is 14 residues long.

The CDR3 sequence: CASSSPGLVDTQYF. CDR3 bases: TGTGCCAGCAGCTCCCCGGGACTAGTGGATACGCAGTATTTT. The gene calls are TRBV7-9 and TRBJ2-3, with 8 bases lining up with TRBD2. CDR1 is SEHNR and CDR2 is FQNEAQ in the germline V gene (reference sequence). Losses at the gene ends were 4 bases for V and 6 bases for J; bases not matched to a gene: 6. The CDR3 covers 14 residues.